This TCR beta chain emerged from a study of cytomegalovirus exposure and HLA in healthy donors. Study-level points and caveats: In the 95 to 150 validation repertoires, a later analysis found that first-cohort TCR clusters tended to co-occur.

V lost 6 bases, J lost 0 bases, and 15 bases lay in between. The germline V gene encodes CDR1 MNHEY and CDR2 SVGAGI. The CDR3 is made up of 15 amino acids. The repertoire was sequenced with immunoSEQ multiplex PCR; TCRdb's copy has only in-frame clones and lacks some. The repertoire includes over 60,000 clones, around 95% of them detected once, and around 2.4% sits in the top ten. Donors were drawn from the approximately 130-subject validation cohort, separate from the approximately 700-subject first cohort. Concerning this clone itself: As yet, its antigen is unknown.

This rearrangement joins TRBV6-5 to TRBJ2-7, with a possible D match to TRBD2 (6 bases). This sequence was found in a man younger than 35 in good health and CMV-seronegative. The sample consisted of PBMCs. The CDR3 region is CASSTGLSSSYEQYF. DNA of the CDR3: TGTGCCAGCAGCACGGGACTCAGTAGCTCCTACGAGCAGTACTTC.